Shown below are 5 T cell receptor beta chains from a single sample sequenced in a study of blood T cell repertoires in COVID-19. Sequencing used immunoSEQ multiplex PCR; TCRdb keeps in-frame clones, though not all of them. The sample lists 150,000 to 200,000 clones, about 86% occurring once. Material: peripheral blood. The source is a woman of 80 years or more with acute or convalescent COVID-19.

The gene calls are TRBV5-1 and TRBJ2-5; 8 bases match TRBD1. There are 17 residues in the CDR3. The V gene end was trimmed by 4 bases and the J gene end by 1 base; junction bases not matched to a gene: 12. Germline V gene data show CDR1 as SGHRS and CDR2 as YFSETQ. The CDR3 here is CASSAWSGGVGQETQYF. In DNA, the CDR3 is TGCGCCAGCAGCGCCTGGTCAGGGGGCGTGGGCCAAGAGACCCAGTACTTC.

V usage is TRBV9 and J usage is TRBJ2-3; the match to TRBD2 covers 8 bases. There are 16 residues in the CDR3. Germline lookup yields CDR1 SGDLS and CDR2 YYNGEE. The trim removed 0 bases at V and 7 bases at J, leaving 10 bases unmatched. The DNA of the CDR3 is TGTGCCAGCAGCGTAGATATCCGGGGGGGCCCGAATACGCAGTATTTT. Translated: CASSVDIRGGPNTQYF.

The chain links TRBV10-3 to TRBJ2-3, with TRBD1 matching 12 bases. Per germline, CDR1 ENHRY and CDR2 SYGVKD. After removal of 6 bases from V and 4 bases from J, the junction contained 5 bases not matched to a gene. This CDR3 has 15 residues. The CDR3 is CAIRTGTGGPDTQYF. The CDR3 DNA sequence: TGTGCCATCAGAACCGGGACAGGGGGCCCAGATACGCAGTATTTT.

This chain links TRBV29-1 with TRBJ1-1, with D perhaps matching TRBD1 (6 bases). The V and J ends lost 4 bases and 5 bases respectively, with 17 bases between them. The CDR3 length is 14 residues. Germline CDR1 SQVTM, CDR2 ANQGSEA. The CDR3 DNA sequence: TGCAGCGTTGTAGTGGGGGCGCCGGGGACTGAAGCTTTCTTT. This codes for CSVVVGAPGTEAFF.

CDR3 nucleotides: TGTGCCAGCAGCCAAACAACTAGCGGGAGTTCGGGCACCGGGGAGCTGTTTTTT. Translated, it gives CASSQTTSGSSGTGELFF. This rearrangement joins TRBV3-1 (or the pseudogene TRBV3-2) to TRBJ2-2; 11 bases agree with TRBD2. The CDR3 runs to 18 residues. V gave up 2 bases and J gave up 4 bases; unmatched junction bases: 9. Germline V gives CDR1 LGHDT, CDR2 YNNKEL (reference sequence).